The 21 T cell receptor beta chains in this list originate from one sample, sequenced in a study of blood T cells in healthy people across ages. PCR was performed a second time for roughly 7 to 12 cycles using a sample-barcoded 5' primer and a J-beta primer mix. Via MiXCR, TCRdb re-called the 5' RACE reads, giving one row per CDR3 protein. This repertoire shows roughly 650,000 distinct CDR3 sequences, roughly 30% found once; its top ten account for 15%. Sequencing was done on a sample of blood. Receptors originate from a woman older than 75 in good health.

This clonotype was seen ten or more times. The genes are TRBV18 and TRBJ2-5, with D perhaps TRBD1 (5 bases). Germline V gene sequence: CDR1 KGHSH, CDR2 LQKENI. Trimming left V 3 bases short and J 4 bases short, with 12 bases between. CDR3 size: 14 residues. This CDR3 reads CASSPLRGIETQYF. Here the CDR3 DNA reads TGTGCCAGCTCACCGCTAAGGGGCATAGAGACCCAGTACTTC.

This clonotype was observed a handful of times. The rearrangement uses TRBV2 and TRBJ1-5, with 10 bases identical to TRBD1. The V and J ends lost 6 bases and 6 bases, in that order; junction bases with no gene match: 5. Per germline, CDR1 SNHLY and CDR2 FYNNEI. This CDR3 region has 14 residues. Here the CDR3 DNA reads TGTGCCAGCAGGCCCGACAGGGGGCCTCAGCCCCAGCATTTT. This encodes CASRPDRGPQPQHF.

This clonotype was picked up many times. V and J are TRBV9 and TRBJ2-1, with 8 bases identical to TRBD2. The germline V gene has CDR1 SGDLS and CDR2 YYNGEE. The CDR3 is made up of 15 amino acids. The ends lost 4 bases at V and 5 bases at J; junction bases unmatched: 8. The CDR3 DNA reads TGTGCCAGCAGCCGGGGGGGCCTCCTTAACAATGAGCAGTTCTTC. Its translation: CASSRGGLLNNEQFF.

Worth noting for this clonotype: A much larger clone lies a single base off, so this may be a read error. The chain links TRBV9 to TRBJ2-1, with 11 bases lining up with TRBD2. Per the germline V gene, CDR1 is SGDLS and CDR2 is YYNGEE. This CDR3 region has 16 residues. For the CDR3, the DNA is TGTGCCAGCAGCGTTTCAGGGACTAGCGGCTACAGTGAGCAGTTCTTC. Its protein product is CASSVSGTSGYSEQFF.

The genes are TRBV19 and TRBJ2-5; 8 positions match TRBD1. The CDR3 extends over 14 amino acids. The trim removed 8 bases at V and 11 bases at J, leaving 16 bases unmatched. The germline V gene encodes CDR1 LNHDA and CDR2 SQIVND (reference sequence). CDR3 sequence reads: CASRTGWATGEQYF. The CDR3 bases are TGTGCCAGTCGGACAGGGTGGGCGACGGGGGAGCAGTACTTC.

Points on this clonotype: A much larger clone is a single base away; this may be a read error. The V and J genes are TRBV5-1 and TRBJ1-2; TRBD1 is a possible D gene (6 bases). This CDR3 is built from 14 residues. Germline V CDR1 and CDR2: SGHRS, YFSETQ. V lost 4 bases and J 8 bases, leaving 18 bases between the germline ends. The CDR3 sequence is CASSLVGTRKGYTF. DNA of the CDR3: TGCGCCAGCAGCCTAGTCGGGACAAGGAAAGGCTACACCTTC.

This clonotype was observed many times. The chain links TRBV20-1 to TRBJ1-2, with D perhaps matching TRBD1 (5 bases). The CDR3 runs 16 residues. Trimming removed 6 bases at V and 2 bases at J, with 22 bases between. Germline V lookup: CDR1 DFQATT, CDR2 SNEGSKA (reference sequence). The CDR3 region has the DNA TGCAGTGCCCTTCCGGGAGCAGGGAACACAAACTATGGCTACACCTTC. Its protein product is CSALPGAGNTNYGYTF.

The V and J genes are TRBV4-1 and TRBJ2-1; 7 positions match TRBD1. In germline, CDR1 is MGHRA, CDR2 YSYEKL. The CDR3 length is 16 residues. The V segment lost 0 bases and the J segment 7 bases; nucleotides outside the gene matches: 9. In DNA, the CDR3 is TGCGCCAGCAGCCAAGACGGCAGGGGGTACTGGAATGAGCAGTTCTTC. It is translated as CASSQDGRGYWNEQFF.

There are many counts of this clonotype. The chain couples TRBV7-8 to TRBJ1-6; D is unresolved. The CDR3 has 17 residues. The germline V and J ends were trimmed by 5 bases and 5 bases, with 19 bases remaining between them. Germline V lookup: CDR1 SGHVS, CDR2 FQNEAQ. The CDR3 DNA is TGTGCCAGCAGCCCATACGGTATGGGGTCTAATAATTCACCCCTCCACTTT. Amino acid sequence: CASSPYGMGSNNSPLHF.

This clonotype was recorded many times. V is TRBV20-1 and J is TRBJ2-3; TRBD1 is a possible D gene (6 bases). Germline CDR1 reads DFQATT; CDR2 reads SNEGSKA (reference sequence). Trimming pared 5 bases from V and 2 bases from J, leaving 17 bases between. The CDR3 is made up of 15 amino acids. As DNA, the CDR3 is TGCAGTGCTGATAGCCTTAGGGGGAACACAGATACGCAGTATTTT. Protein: CSADSLRGNTDTQYF.

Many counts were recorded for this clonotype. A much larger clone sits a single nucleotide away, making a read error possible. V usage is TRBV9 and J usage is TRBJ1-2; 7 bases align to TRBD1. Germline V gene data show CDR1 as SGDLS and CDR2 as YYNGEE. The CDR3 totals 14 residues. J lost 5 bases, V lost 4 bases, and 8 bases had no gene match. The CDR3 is CASSPRQGGYGYTF. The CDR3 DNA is TGTGCCAGCAGCCCTCGACAGGGAGGGTATGGCTACACCTTC.

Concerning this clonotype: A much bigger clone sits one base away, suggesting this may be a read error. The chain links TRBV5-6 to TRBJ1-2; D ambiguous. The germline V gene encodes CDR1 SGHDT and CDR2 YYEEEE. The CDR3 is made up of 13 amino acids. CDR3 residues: CVSSLAGRNGYTF. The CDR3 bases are TGTGTCAGCAGCTTGGCAGGAAGGAATGGCTACACCTTC.

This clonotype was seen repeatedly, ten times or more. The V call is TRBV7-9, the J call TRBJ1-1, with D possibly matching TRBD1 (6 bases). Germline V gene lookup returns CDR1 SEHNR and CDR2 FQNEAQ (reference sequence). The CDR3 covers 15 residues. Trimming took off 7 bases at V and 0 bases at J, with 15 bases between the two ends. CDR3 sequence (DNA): TGTGCCAGCATCATGGCGCAGGGGATGAACACTGAAGCTTTCTTT. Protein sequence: CASIMAQGMNTEAFF.

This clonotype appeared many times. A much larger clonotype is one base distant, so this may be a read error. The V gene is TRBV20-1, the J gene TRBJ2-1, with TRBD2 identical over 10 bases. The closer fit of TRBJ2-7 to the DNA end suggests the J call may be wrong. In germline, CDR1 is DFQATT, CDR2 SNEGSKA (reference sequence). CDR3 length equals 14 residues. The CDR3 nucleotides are TGCAGTGCTAAGCCTAGCGGGGGTTACAATGAGCAGTACTTC. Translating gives CSAKPSGGYNEQYF.

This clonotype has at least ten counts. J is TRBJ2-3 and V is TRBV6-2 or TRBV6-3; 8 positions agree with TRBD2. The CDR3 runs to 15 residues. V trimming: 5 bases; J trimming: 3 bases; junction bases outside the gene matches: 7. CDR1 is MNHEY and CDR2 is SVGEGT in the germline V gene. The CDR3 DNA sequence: TGTGCCAGCAGTCGGACTAGCTCTAGGACAGATACGCAGTATTTT. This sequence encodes CASSRTSSRTDTQYF.

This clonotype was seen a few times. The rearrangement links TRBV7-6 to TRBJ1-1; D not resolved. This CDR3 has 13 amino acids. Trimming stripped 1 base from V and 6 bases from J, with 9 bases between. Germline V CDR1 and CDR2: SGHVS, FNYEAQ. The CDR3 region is CASSLEWGAEAFF. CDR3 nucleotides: TGTGCCAGCAGCTTAGAGTGGGGTGCTGAAGCTTTCTTT.

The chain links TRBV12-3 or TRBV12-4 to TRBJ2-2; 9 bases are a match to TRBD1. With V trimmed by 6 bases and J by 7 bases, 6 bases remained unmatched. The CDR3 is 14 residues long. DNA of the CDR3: TGTGCCAGCAGCAGGGACAGGGAAGGCGGGGAGCTGTTTTTT. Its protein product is CASSRDREGGELFF.

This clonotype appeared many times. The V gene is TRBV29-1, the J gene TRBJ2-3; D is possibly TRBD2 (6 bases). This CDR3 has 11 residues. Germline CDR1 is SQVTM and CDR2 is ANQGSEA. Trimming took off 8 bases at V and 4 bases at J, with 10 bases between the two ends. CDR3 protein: CSPWEADTQYF. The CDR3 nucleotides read TGCAGCCCCTGGGAGGCAGATACGCAGTATTTT.

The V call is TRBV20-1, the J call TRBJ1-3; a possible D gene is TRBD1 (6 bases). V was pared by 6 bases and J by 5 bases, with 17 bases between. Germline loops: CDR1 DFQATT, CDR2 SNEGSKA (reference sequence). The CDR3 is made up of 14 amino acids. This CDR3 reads CSAMGGSGRNTIYF. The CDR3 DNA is TGCAGTGCGATGGGGGGCTCTGGGAGAAACACCATATATTTT.

The CDR3 region is CSALKGQVDQPQHF. As DNA, the CDR3 is TGCAGTGCTCTTAAGGGTCAGGTCGATCAGCCCCAGCATTTT. The J gene is TRBJ1-5, the V gene TRBV20-1; the D is unclear. CDR3 length: 14 amino acids. Deletions cut 5 bases from V and 5 bases from J, with 16 bases between. Germline V gene lookup returns CDR1 DFQATT and CDR2 SNEGSKA (reference sequence).

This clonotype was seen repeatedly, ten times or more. CDR3 in DNA: TGCAGTGCAATAGGGGGACTCAGGCTCTCCTACGAGCAGTACTTC. Protein sequence: CSAIGGLRLSYEQYF. The chain has TRBV20-1 and TRBJ2-7; D is perhaps TRBD1 or TRBD2 (6 bases each). Trimming shortened V by 6 bases and J by 0 bases, and 18 bases separated the two germline ends. Germline CDR1 is DFQATT and CDR2 is SNEGSKA (reference sequence). The CDR3 is made up of 15 amino acids.